In its sample, the clone carrying this TCR beta chain was seen once. Naive CD8 cells lacked CD45RO and underwent positive selection for CCR7, leaving out terminally differentiated effector memory CD45RA+ cells. V was shortened by 5 bases and J by 8 bases, with 15 bases between the two germline ends. The CDR3 contains 13 residues. CDR1 is SNHLY, CDR2 FYNNEI, per germline. Execution of the assay was at deep level. Sequencing was performed with immunoSEQ multiplex PCR; in TCRdb, only in-frame clones are kept and a portion is missing. The data contain 1.5 million to 2.5 million clones, roughly 95% of them seen just once; the ten biggest clones take up approximately 1.2%. This sample is drawn from a study of shared clonotypes between healthy human individuals.

The receptor comes from a man between 18 and 29 years old in good health. Sequencing was performed on naive CD8+ T cells sorted from blood. The J gene is TRBJ1-1, the V gene TRBV2; no clear D. The CDR3 is CASSYIWNREAFF. The CDR3 DNA is TGTGCCAGCAGTTATATTTGGAATAGGGAAGCTTTCTTT.